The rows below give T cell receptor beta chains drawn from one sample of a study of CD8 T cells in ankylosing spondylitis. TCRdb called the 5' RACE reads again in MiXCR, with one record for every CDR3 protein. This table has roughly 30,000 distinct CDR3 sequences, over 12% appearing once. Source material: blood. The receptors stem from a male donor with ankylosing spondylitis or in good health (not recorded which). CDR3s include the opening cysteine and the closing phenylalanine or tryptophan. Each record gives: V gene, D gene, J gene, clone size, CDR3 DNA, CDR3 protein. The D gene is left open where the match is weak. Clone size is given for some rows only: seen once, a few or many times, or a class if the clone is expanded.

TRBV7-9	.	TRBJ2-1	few	TGTGCCAGCAGCTCCATCACCGGGACTTACACCGATGATGAGCAGTTCTTC	CASSSITGTYTDDEQFF
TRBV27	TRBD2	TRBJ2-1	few	TGTGCCAGCAGTTTCTTCGTAGCGGGAGATGAGCAGTTCTTC	CASSFFVAGDEQFF
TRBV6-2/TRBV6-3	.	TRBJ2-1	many	TGTGCCAGCAGTCTCACAGGGAGCTCCTACAATGAGCAGTTCTTC	CASSLTGSSYNEQFF
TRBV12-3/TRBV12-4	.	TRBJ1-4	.	TGTGCCAGCAGTTTAGCGCTTAACACTAATGAAAAACTGTTTTTT	CASSLALNTNEKLFF
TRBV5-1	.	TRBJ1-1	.	TGCGCCAGCAGATCAGACACTGAAGCTTTCTTT	CASRSDTEAFF
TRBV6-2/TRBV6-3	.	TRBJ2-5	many	TGTGCCAGCAGCCCCGGGGAGGCGCCGTTACAAGAGACCCAGTACTTC	CASSPGEAPLQETQYF
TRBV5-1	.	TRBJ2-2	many	TGCGCCAGCAGCTTGGATGGAGCCGCGAACACCGGGGAGCTGTTTTTT	CASSLDGAANTGELFF
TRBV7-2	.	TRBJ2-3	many	TGTGCCAGCAGCACGACGACAGGGAGGGCAGATACGCAGTATTTT	CASSTTTGRADTQYF
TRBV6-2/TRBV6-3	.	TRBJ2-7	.	TGTGCCAGCAGTTACCGTGGACCAAAACGTGAGCAGTACTTC	CASSYRGPKREQYF
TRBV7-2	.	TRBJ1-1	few	TGTGCCAGCAGCTTAGCTACAGGCGCTTACACTGAAGCTTTCTTT	CASSLATGAYTEAFF